This TCR beta chain was identified in a study of shared clonotypes between healthy human individuals. The protocol was immunoSEQ multiplex PCR, while the TCRdb copy is restricted to in-frame clones and leaves out a portion. The sample comprises approximately 2.1 million clones, just over 90% of which are singletons, and about 0.39% rests with the top ten. The source is a man between 18 and 29 years old in good health. Some clones in this sample may be carry-over from other donors' samples. The sample was naive CD4+ T cells from PBMCs. Subset given: CD45RA+ positively selected.

The CDR3 nucleotides read TGTGCCAGCAGTTCCCCTTTCGGGAGTCGGTCCTACAATGAGCAGTTCTTC. Amino acids: CASSSPFGSRSYNEQFF. The chain is built from TRBV27 and TRBJ2-1, with D possibly matching TRBD2 (6 bases). Germline CDR1 and CDR2: MNHEY and SMNVEV (reference sequence). V dropped 4 bases and J dropped 1 base, with 17 bases sitting between them. This CDR3 contains 17 residues.